This is a list of T cell receptor beta chains from one sample in a study of shared clonotypes between healthy human individuals. TCRdb keeps only in-frame clones here, not all; method: immunoSEQ multiplex PCR. Of a few million clones in the sample, around 92% are singletons; the top ten hold approximately 0.39%. The sequenced material came from naive CD4+ T cells from PBMCs. The receptor source for this set is a man younger than 35 in good health. Some clones in this sample may be carry-over from other donors' samples. The CDR3 runs from the conserved cysteine through the conserved F or W. The D gene is left open where the match is weak.

d_call	v_call	j_call	cdr3_nt	cdr3_aa
.	TRBV7-2	TRBJ2-7	TGTGCCAGCAGCTCGAGCTCCTACGAGCAGTACTTC	CASSSSSYEQYF
TRBD1	TRBV28	TRBJ2-7	TGTGCCAGCAGTTTATCGGGACAGGGAACCTACGAGCAGTACTTC	CASSLSGQGTYEQYF
.	TRBV18	TRBJ2-7	TGTGCCAGCTCACCACCGGGGAGAGACCCCTACGAGCAGTACTTC	CASSPPGRDPYEQYF
.	TRBV5-6	TRBJ1-2	TGTGCCAGCAGCCCAGGAGCAGTTGCTAACTATGGCTACACCTTC	CASSPGAVANYGYTF
.	TRBV29-1	TRBJ2-5	TGCAGCGTTGACAAGGCAGAGACCCAGTACTTC	CSVDKAETQYF
.	TRBV6-1	TRBJ1-2	TGTGCCAGCAGTGCAGGGAATACTAACTATGGCTACACCTTC	CASSAGNTNYGYTF
.	TRBV9	TRBJ2-7	TGTGCCAGCAGCGTAGTGGCGCTTCCCGGATACGAGCAGTACTTC	CASSVVALPGYEQYF
TRBD1	TRBV6-4	TRBJ2-2	TGTGCCACCAAGGAGCAGGGGGAGAGCACCGGGGAGCTGTTTTTT	CATKEQGESTGELFF
TRBD1	TRBV5-1	TRBJ2-2	TGCGCCAGCAGCTGGGACAGGAGCACCGGGGAGCTGTTTTTT	CASSWDRSTGELFF
TRBD1	TRBV6-5	TRBJ2-5	TGTGCCAGCAGGGGGACAGGGCGATTGTACTTC	CASRGTGRLYF
.	TRBV7-9	TRBJ1-5	TGTGCCAGCAGCTCGGGCCTAGCCAATCAGCCCCAGCATTTT	CASSSGLANQPQHF
.	TRBV5-4	TRBJ2-5	TGTGCCAGCAGGTCCGTAGCGGTGCACCAAGAGACCCAGTACTTC	CASRSVAVHQETQYF
TRBD2	TRBV5-1	TRBJ2-1	TGCGCCAGCAGCTTCCGGACTAGCCCAACCAATGAGCAGTTCTTC	CASSFRTSPTNEQFF
TRBD1	TRBV11-2	TRBJ1-2	TGTGCCAGCAGCTTAGGGGACGACAGGGGATATGGCTACACCTTC	CASSLGDDRGYGYTF
TRBD1	TRBV6-5	TRBJ2-7	TGTGCCAGCAGGGTGAGGGGGCTCTCCTACGAGCAGTACTTC	CASRVRGLSYEQYF
TRBD1	TRBV11-2	TRBJ1-2	TGTGCCAGCAGCCTAAGCTCAGGGGGCTTCTATGGCTACACCTTC	CASSLSSGGFYGYTF
TRBD1	TRBV9	TRBJ1-1	TGTGCCAGCAGCCCTCACATCGACAGGGGCAACACTGAAGCTTTCTTT	CASSPHIDRGNTEAFF